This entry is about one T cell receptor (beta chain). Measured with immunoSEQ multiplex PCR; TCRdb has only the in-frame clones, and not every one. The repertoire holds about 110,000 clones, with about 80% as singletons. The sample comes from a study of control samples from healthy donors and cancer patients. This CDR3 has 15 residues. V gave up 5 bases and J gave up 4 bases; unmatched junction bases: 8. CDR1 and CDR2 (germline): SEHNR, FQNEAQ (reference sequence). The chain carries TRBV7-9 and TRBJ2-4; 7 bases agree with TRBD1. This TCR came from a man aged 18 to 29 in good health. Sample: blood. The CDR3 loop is CASSELGTEKNIQYF. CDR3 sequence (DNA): TGTGCCAGCAGCGAGCTAGGGACAGAGAAAAACATTCAGTACTTC.